This TCR beta chain was obtained from a study of naive and memory T cell subsets. Four PCR rounds used nested alpha and beta constant region primers plus the SP2 primer. Alpha and beta constant region primers primed reverse transcription for blood and skin samples. TCRdb called the 5' RACE reads again in MiXCR, with one record for every CDR3 protein. The sample lists about 56,000 distinct CDR3 sequences, less than 10% occurring once. Study-level points and caveats: Potentially, T cell activation and differentiation skew this RNA-based measurement.

The library had UMIs added by 3' ligation of an oligonucleotide to TCR cDNA. RNA was extracted from 2.5 to 3 ml of whole blood of healthy adults. Reverse transcription used DNase-treated unsorted total RNA, aiming for 1 to 1000 ng. This CDR3 has 15 residues. Trimming removed 4 bases at V and 2 bases at J, with 14 bases between. Per germline, CDR1 SGHDN and CDR2 FVKESK. This clonotype was recorded at least ten times. The antigen is unknown. The TCR was taken from a female donor in good health. This chain uses TRBV14 with TRBJ1-1; D is unresolved. The CDR3 DNA is TGTGCCAGCAGCCGGGCGGAATTGTTAAACACTGAAGCTTTCTTT. It specifies CASSRAELLNTEAFF.